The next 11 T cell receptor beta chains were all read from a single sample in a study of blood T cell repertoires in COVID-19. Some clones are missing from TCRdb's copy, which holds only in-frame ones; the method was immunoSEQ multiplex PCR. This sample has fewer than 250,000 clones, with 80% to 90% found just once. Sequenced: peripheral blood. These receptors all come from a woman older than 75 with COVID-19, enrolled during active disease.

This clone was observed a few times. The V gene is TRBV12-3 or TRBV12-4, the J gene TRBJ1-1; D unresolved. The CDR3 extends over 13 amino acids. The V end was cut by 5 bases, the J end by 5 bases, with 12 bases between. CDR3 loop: CASSDIRWTEAFF. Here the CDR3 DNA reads TGTGCCAGCAGTGACATAAGGTGGACTGAAGCTTTCTTT.

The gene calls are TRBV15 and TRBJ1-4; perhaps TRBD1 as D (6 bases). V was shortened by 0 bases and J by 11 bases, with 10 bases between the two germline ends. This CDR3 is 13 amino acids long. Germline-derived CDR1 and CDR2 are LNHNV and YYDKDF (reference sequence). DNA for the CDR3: TGTGCCACCAGCAGAGATCCAGGGGAGAAACTGTTTTTT. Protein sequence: CATSRDPGEKLFF. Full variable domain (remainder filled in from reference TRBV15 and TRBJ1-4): DAMVIQNPRYQVTQFGKPVTLSCSQTLNHNVMYWYQQKSSQAPKLLFHYYDKDFNNEADTPDNFQSRRPNTSFCFLDIRSPGLGDTAMYLCATSRDPGEKLFFGSGTQLSVL.

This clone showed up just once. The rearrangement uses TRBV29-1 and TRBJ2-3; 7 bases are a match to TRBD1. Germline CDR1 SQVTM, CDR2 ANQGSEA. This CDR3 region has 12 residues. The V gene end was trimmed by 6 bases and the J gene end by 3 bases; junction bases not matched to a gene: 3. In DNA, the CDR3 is TGCAGCGTAATACAGGGGACAGATACGCAGTATTTT. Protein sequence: CSVIQGTDTQYF.

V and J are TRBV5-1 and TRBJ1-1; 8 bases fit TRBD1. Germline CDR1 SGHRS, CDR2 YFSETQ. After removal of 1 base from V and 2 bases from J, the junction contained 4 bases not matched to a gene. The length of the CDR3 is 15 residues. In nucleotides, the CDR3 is TGCGCCAGCAGCTTGCGGTCAGGGGGCAACACTGAAGCTTTCTTT. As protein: CASSLRSGGNTEAFF. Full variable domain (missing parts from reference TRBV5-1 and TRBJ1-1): KAGVTQTPRYLIKTRGQQVTLSCSPISGHRSVSWYQQTPGQGLQFLFEYFSETQRNKGNFPGRFSGRQFSNSRSEMNVSTLELGDSALYLCASSLRSGGNTEAFFGQGTRLTVV.

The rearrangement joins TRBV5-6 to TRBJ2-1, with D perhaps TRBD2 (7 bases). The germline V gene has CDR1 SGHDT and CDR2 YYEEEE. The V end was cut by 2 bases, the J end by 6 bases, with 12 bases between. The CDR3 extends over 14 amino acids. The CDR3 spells CASSFTRGLNEQFF. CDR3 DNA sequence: TGTGCCAGCAGCTTTACGCGGGGGCTCAATGAGCAGTTCTTC.

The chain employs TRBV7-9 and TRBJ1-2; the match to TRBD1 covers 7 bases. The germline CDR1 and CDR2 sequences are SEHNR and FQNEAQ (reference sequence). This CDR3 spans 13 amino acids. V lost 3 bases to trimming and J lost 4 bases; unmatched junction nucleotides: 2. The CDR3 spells CASSLWTGYGYTF. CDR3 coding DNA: TGTGCCAGCAGCTTGTGGACAGGCTATGGCTACACCTTC.

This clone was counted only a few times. The CDR3 nucleotides are TGTGCCAGTAGGCCGACAGGAGGCACAGATACGCAGTATTTT. This codes for CASRPTGGTDTQYF. The rearrangement joins TRBV19 to TRBJ2-3, with D possibly being TRBD1 (6 bases). The V gene lost 6 bases and the J gene lost 1 base, with 11 bases spanning the gap. CDR3 length: 14 residues. Germline assignment: CDR1 LNHDA and CDR2 SQIVND (reference sequence).

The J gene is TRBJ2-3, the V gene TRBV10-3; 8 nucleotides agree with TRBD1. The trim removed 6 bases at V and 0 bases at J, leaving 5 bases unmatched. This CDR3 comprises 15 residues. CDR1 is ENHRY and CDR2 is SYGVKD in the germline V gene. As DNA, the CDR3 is TGTGCCATCAGAGGGACAGGCCTAAGCACAGATACGCAGTATTTT. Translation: CAIRGTGLSTDTQYF.

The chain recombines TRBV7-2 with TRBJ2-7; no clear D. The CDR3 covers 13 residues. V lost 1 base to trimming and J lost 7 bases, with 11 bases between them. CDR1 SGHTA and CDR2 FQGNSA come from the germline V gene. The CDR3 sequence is CASSLVRLGEQYF. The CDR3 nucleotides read TGTGCCAGCAGCTTAGTTCGACTTGGGGAGCAGTACTTC. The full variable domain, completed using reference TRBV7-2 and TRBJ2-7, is GAGVSQSPSNKVTEKGKDVELRCDPISGHTALYWYRQSLGQGLEFLIYFQGNSAPDKSGLPSDRFSAERTGGSVSTLTIQRTQQEDSAVYLCASSLVRLGEQYFGPGTRLTVT.

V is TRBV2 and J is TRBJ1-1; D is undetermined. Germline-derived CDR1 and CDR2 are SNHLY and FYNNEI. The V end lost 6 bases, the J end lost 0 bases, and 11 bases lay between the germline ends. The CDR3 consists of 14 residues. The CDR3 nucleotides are TGTGCCAGCAGGAACAGCCAGATGAACACTGAAGCTTTCTTT. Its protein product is CASRNSQMNTEAFF.

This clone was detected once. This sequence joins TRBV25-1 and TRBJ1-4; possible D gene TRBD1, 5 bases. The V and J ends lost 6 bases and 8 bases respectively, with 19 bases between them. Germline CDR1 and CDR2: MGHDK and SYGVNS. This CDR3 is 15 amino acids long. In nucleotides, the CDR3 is TGTGCCAGCAGCCCGCAGGGCTCCGGTCGGGAAAAACTGTTTTTT. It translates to CASSPQGSGREKLFF. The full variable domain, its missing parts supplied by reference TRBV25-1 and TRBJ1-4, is EADIYQTPRYLVIGTGKKITLECSQTMGHDKMYWYQQDPGMELHLIHYSYGVNSTEKGDLSSESTVSRIRTEHFPLTLESARPSHTSQYLCASSPQGSGREKLFFGSGTQLSVL.